The 27 T cell receptor beta chains given below trace back to one sample, sequenced in a study of T cell repertoires in cytomegalovirus infection (dated by TCRdb to about 2019). The run used an Illumina HiSeq 1500. In-frame beta chains were kept once TCRdb had trimmed the public reads at Q25 with fastp and called clones with MiXCR. Rows with one shared CDR3 protein collapse into an entry with the most common genes and DNA. The sample includes about 97,000 distinct CDR3 sequences, with about 15% observed a single time. Jointly, the top ten make up 8% of the sample. Sequencing was done on a sample of PBMCs. The receptors originated from a human donor in good health (CMV status not recorded). Some clones in this sample may be carry-over from other donors' samples.

This chain joins TRBV11-2 and TRBJ1-5; D remains unclear. The CDR3 covers 14 residues. Germline V gene sequence: CDR1 SGHAT, CDR2 FQNNGV. V shed 0 bases and J shed 2 bases, with 5 bases lying between them. In DNA, the CDR3 is TGTGCCAGCAGCTTAGACCAAGGCAATCAGCCCCAGCATTTT. It yields the protein CASSLDQGNQPQHF.

CDR3 amino acids: CASSLEGRGTEAFF. CDR3 coding DNA: TGCGCCAGCAGCTTGGAAGGACGGGGGACTGAAGCTTTCTTT. The V gene is TRBV5-1, the J gene TRBJ1-1; TRBD1 might be the D (5 bases). Germline V gene lookup returns CDR1 SGHRS and CDR2 YFSETQ. CDR3 size: 14 residues. V lost 0 bases to trimming and J lost 5 bases, with 11 bases between them.

This clonotype was counted many times. This chain links TRBV11-3 with TRBJ1-1; D is uncertain. The CDR3 has 16 residues. CDR1 SGHNT and CDR2 YENEEA come from the germline V gene. With 1 base removed from V and 0 bases from J, the gap between germline ends came to 12 bases. CDR3 nucleotides: TGTGCCAGCAGCTTAGGGGCTGGCATCCTGAACACTGAAGCTTTCTTT. Translating gives CASSLGAGILNTEAFF.

This clonotype has ten or more counts. One end of the junction fails to match germline, which may point to a read error. The V and J genes are TRBV7-6 and TRBJ2-2; no clear D gene. Germline V gene data show CDR1 as SGHVS and CDR2 as FNYEAQ. The length of the CDR3 is 13 residues. The CDR3 bases are TGTGCCAGCAGCCCAGGTGACACCAGGGAGCTGTTTTTT. Translating it yields CASSPGDTRELFF.

This clonotype was recorded many times. The chain has TRBV7-9 and TRBJ2-7; 8 bases agree with TRBD2. The V and J ends lost 3 bases and 2 bases, in that order; junction bases with no gene match: 12. The CDR3 is made up of 17 amino acids. Germline loops: CDR1 SEHNR, CDR2 FQNEAQ (reference sequence). CDR3 region: CASSLGTGGTTPYEQYF. CDR3 DNA: TGTGCCAGCAGCTTGGGTACGGGGGGGACTACCCCCTACGAGCAGTACTTC.

The rearrangement joins TRBV11-2 to TRBJ2-6, with a tentative D call TRBD2 (5 bases). V gave up 5 bases and J gave up 1 base, with 9 bases separating them. This CDR3 comprises 15 residues. CDR1 is SGHAT and CDR2 is FQNNGV in the germline V gene. The CDR3 here is CASSAAGSGANVLTF. DNA of the CDR3: TGTGCCAGCAGCGCGGCGGGTTCTGGGGCCAACGTCCTGACTTTC.

This clonotype was seen repeatedly, ten times or more. The chain employs TRBV11-3 and TRBJ2-2; D is unresolved. The CDR3 has 14 amino acids. The V gene lost 4 bases and the J gene lost 4 bases, with 10 bases spanning the gap. CDR1 is SGHNT and CDR2 is YENEEA in the germline V gene. CDR3 in amino acids: CASSSIMGTGELFF. The CDR3 nucleotides are TGTGCCAGCAGCTCGATCATGGGCACCGGGGAGCTGTTTTTT.

This chain links TRBV28 with TRBJ1-3, with TRBD1 identical over 7 bases. After removal of 7 bases from V and 4 bases from J, the junction contained 10 bases not matched to a gene. There are 15 residues in the CDR3. Germline CDR1 MDHEN, CDR2 SYDVKM. The CDR3 loop is CASNQIGGAGNTIYF. In nucleotides, the CDR3 is TGTGCCAGCAATCAAATAGGGGGCGCCGGAAACACCATATATTTT.

In its sample, this clonotype was seen many times. The chain joins TRBV6-1 to TRBJ2-5; 8 bases fit TRBD1. Germline V lookup: CDR1 MNHNS, CDR2 SASEGT. Losses at the gene ends were 6 bases for V and 5 bases for J; bases not matched to a gene: 11. CDR3 length: 15 residues. This chain's CDR3 is CASREPGQVTETQYF. CDR3 bases: TGTGCCAGCAGGGAACCGGGACAGGTGACGGAGACCCAGTACTTC.

The chain is built from TRBV4-1 and TRBJ2-3; D perhaps matches TRBD2 (5 bases). Germline-derived CDR1 and CDR2 are MGHRA and YSYEKL. V was shortened by 2 bases and J by 6 bases, with 18 bases between the two germline ends. The CDR3 is 16 residues long. CDR3 DNA: TGCGCCAGCAGCCAACGGGGAATCTTAGGGTCCGATACGCAGTATTTT. Amino acids: CASSQRGILGSDTQYF.

The chain uses TRBV10-3 and TRBJ1-1; possibly TRBD1 for D (5 bases). In germline, CDR1 is ENHRY, CDR2 SYGVKD. The V and J ends lost 6 bases and 4 bases respectively, with 21 bases between them. CDR3 size: 16 residues. This chain's CDR3 is CAISAGTVVDGTEAFF. The CDR3 nucleotides read TGTGCCATCAGCGCCGGGACGGTGGTCGATGGCACTGAAGCTTTCTTT.

At least ten counts were recorded for this clonotype. The V call is TRBV7-2, the J call TRBJ1-4; weak D call: TRBD1 (5 bases). Germline loops: CDR1 SGHTA, CDR2 FQGNSA. The CDR3 consists of 16 residues. Trimming shortened V by 5 bases and J by 3 bases, and 16 bases separated the two germline ends. The CDR3 region is CASSPAGLGPNEKLFF. CDR3 DNA sequence: TGTGCCAGCAGCCCCGCAGGGTTGGGACCTAATGAAAAACTGTTTTTT.

In its sample, this clonotype was seen many times. The V and J genes are TRBV11-1 and TRBJ2-2; D gene ambiguous. Germline loops: CDR1 SGHAT, CDR2 FQDESV (reference sequence). This CDR3 contains 14 residues. Trimming removed 3 bases at V and 4 bases at J, with 9 bases between. The CDR3 DNA reads as TGTGCCAGCAGCTTGTACGGTATCACCGGGGAGCTGTTTTTT. Its translation is CASSLYGITGELFF.

The chain links TRBV5-5 to TRBJ1-1; 8 bases are a match to TRBD1. CDR1 SGHKS and CDR2 YYEKEE come from the germline V gene (reference sequence). The CDR3 contains 16 residues. J gave up 1 base and V 2 bases, and 7 bases lay outside the gene matches. CDR3 loop: CASSFPIGTGNTEAFF. DNA of the CDR3: TGTGCCAGCAGCTTCCCGATCGGGACAGGGAACACTGAAGCTTTCTTT.

This clonotype was counted ten times or more. The genes are TRBV12-3 or TRBV12-4 and TRBJ1-3; D unclear. V was trimmed by 3 bases and J by 0 bases, leaving 15 bases between them. The CDR3 sequence is 17 residues long. CDR3 DNA: TGTGCCAGCAGTTTGAGGCAAAAAGTTCTCTCTGGAAACACCATATATTTT. Its protein is CASSLRQKVLSGNTIYF.

The chain is built from TRBV20-1 and TRBJ1-2; maybe TRBD1 (5 bases). The CDR3 contains 13 residues. V was clipped by 1 base and J by 2 bases, with 8 bases between them. Germline loops: CDR1 DFQATT, CDR2 SNEGSKA (reference sequence). Written as DNA, the CDR3 is TGCAGTGCTAGAGCGGCAGGGAACTATGGCTACACCTTC. It translates to CSARAAGNYGYTF.

The CDR3, as DNA: TGTGCTAGTGTGATGAACACTGAAGCTTTCTTT. Its protein product is CASVMNTEAFF. The rearrangement joins TRBV12-5 to TRBJ1-1, with D hard to call. V lost 7 bases, J lost 0 bases, and 3 bases lay in between. This CDR3 is 11 amino acids long. Germline CDR1 is LGHNT and CDR2 is FRNRAP.

The sample holds many counts of this clonotype. This chain links TRBV7-9 with TRBJ1-5; D is unresolved. The CDR3 runs to 16 residues. Trimming cost V 5 bases and J 3 bases, with 17 bases left between them. CDR1 SEHNR and CDR2 FQNEAQ come from the germline V gene (reference sequence). As DNA, the CDR3 is TGTGCCAGCAGCGGTGGGGTGATCGGCCTCAATCAGCCCCAGCATTTT. It encodes CASSGGVIGLNQPQHF.

The rearrangement links TRBV28 to TRBJ2-3; unclear D gene. Germline V gene lookup returns CDR1 MDHEN and CDR2 SYDVKM. The CDR3 has 14 amino acids. Between the trimmed V and J ends, which lost 3 bases and 5 bases, there was a span of 12 bases. DNA for the CDR3: TGTGCCAGCAGTTTTGGCCGGGTGGTAGATACGCAGTATTTT. It is translated as CASSFGRVVDTQYF.

As to this clonotype: Germline and junction disagree at one end, which may indicate a read error. The rearrangement joins TRBV19 to TRBJ2-3; D possibly corresponds to TRBD1 (6 bases). Looked up from germline, CDR1 is LNHDA and CDR2 is SQIVND (reference sequence). The CDR3 length is 14 residues. CDR3 protein: CATQGTSSTDSQYF. The CDR3 bases are TGTGCCACCCAGGGGACCTCTAGCACAGATTCGCAGTATTTT.

This clonotype came up many times. The V and J genes are TRBV7-2 and TRBJ2-5, with 7 nucleotides matching TRBD1. J was trimmed by 0 bases and V by 1 base; bases with no gene match: 14. Germline V gene lookup returns CDR1 SGHTA and CDR2 FQGNSA. The length of the CDR3 is 19 residues. As DNA, the CDR3 is TGTGCCAGCAGCTTAGGAGACAGGGACGCTTTAGGGTACCAAGAGACCCAGTACTTC. Residues: CASSLGDRDALGYQETQYF.

This clonotype is classed as medium-sized. The chain uses TRBV7-6 and TRBJ2-5, with D hard to call. Germline values: CDR1 SGHVS, CDR2 FNYEAQ. The CDR3 length is 17 residues. The V and J ends lost 2 bases and 3 bases respectively, with 19 bases between them. The CDR3 reads CASSLFSASEVEETQYF. The CDR3, as DNA: TGTGCCAGCAGCTTATTTTCCGCGAGCGAAGTAGAAGAGACCCAGTACTTC.

The V gene is TRBV6-4, the J gene TRBJ1-4; D not certain. V was trimmed by 3 bases and J by 8 bases, leaving 4 bases between them. Germline V gives CDR1 MRHNA, CDR2 SNTAGT. The CDR3 contains 11 residues. CDR3 protein: CASSENEKLFF. The CDR3 DNA reads TGTGCCAGCAGTGAAAACGAAAAACTGTTTTTT.

The chain links TRBV27 to TRBJ1-1, with TRBD1 as a possible D gene (6 bases). V lost 4 bases and J lost 3, with 18 bases in between. Germline lookup yields CDR1 MNHEY and CDR2 SMNVEV (reference sequence). The length of the CDR3 is 16 residues. CDR3 bases: TGTGCCAGCAGTTCCTTGCCCGACAGGATGGACACTGAAGCTTTCTTT. Translating it yields CASSSLPDRMDTEAFF.

The rearrangement joins TRBV28 to TRBJ2-4, with a tentative D call TRBD1 (6 bases). V was cut by 3 bases and J by 0 bases, with 18 bases left in between. The length of the CDR3 is 18 residues. CDR1 MDHEN and CDR2 SYDVKM come from the germline V gene. In DNA form, the CDR3 reads TGTGCCAGCAGTTTCAGGGCTTGGGGGCGTCTAGCCAAAAACATTCAGTACTTC. It codes for CASSFRAWGRLAKNIQYF.

The rearrangement joins TRBV5-1 to TRBJ2-5, with a possible D match to TRBD1 (6 bases). The CDR3 contains 15 residues. Germline V gene lookup returns CDR1 SGHRS and CDR2 YFSETQ. Trimming took off 0 bases at V and 2 bases at J, with 11 bases between the two ends. CDR3 sequence reads: CASSLGTEEQETQYF. CDR3 sequence (DNA): TGCGCCAGCAGCTTGGGGACAGAAGAACAAGAGACCCAGTACTTC.

The sample holds many counts of this clonotype. In nucleotides, the CDR3 is TGTGCCAGCAGCGGACAAGGGACACAGAGCTCCTACGAGCAGTACTTC. The encoded protein is CASSGQGTQSSYEQYF. The chain has TRBV7-2 and TRBJ2-7, with D perhaps TRBD1 (6 bases). Germline V gene lookup returns CDR1 SGHTA and CDR2 FQGNSA. The V end was cut by 5 bases, the J end by 0 bases, with 17 bases between. This CDR3 has 16 amino acids.